These 24 T cell receptor beta chains came from one sample sequenced in a study of T cell clonality in common variable immunodeficiency. Study-level points and caveats: Common variable immunodeficiency TCR beta sequences reportedly had fewer deletions and N-nucleotide insertions.

These receptors' targets are unknown. Sequenced by immunoSEQ multiplex PCR; TCRdb stores in-frame clones only, minus some. In total the sample includes around 19,000 clones, none of them seen once. Sequencing used peripheral blood mononuclear cells. Source of these receptors: a human donor with common variable immunodeficiency.

This clone was seen only a few times. The read gets to within 3 residues of the CDR3 end, and the germline J gene fills in the rest. The chain recombines TRBV6-2 or TRBV6-3 with TRBJ1-3; 7 nucleotides line up with TRBD1. Germline V gene lookup returns CDR1 MNHEY and CDR2 SVGEGT. This CDR3 is 15 amino acids long. J gave up 2 bases and V 2 bases, and 3 bases lay outside the gene matches. CDR3 bases read: TGTGCCAGCAGTTACGGACAGGTTCCTGGAAACACC. Amino acids: CASSYGQVPGNT. The full CDR3 sequence reads CASSYGQVPGNTIYF.

In this sample, this clone turned up a few times. The DNA ends 3 residues before the CDR3 does, and the rest of the CDR3 is filled in from the germline J gene. J is TRBJ1-1 and V is TRBV18; 7 positions match TRBD1. V gave up 3 bases and J gave up 2 bases; unmatched junction bases: 15. The CDR3 covers 18 residues. Germline CDR1 and CDR2: KGHSH and LQKENI. CDR3 in amino acids: CASSPPLAPGQTNTEAFF. The sequenced part of the CDR3 DNA is TGTGCCAGCTCACCGCCCCTGGCCCCGGGACAGACTAACACTGAA. The full variable domain, rest sourced from reference TRBV18 and TRBJ1-1, is NAGVMQNPRHLVRRRGQEARLRCSPMKGHSHVYWYRQLPEEGLKFMVYLQKENIIDESGMPKERFSAEFPKEGPSILRIQQVVRGDSAAYFCASSPPLAPGQTNTEAFFGQGTRLTVV.

Details on this clone: From the germline J gene comes the end of the CDR3, since the read stops 3 residues before it. The genes are TRBV2 and TRBJ1-6; D possibly corresponds to TRBD1 (6 bases). The CDR3 extends over 15 amino acids. V dropped 7 bases and J dropped 5 bases, with 15 bases sitting between them. CDR1 SNHLY and CDR2 FYNNEI come from the germline V gene. This CDR3 is CASMRTVLDNSPLHF. The CDR3 DNA, read in part, is TGTGCCAGCATGCGGACAGTTTTGGATAATTCACCC.

Worth noting for this clone: The CDR3 end is not reached by the read, which stops 3 residues before it; the germline J gene fills it in. The gene calls are TRBV19 and TRBJ1-1; 8 positions match TRBD1. Germline V gene lookup returns CDR1 LNHDA and CDR2 SQIVND (reference sequence). J was trimmed by 4 bases and V by 5 bases; bases with no gene match: 12. CDR3 size: 16 residues. CDR3: CASSARQGRTSTEAFF. The sequenced CDR3 bases are TGTGCCAGTAGTGCAAGACAGGGGAGGACGAGCACTGAA.

This clone was counted at least ten times. Coverage ceases 3 residues before the CDR3 finishes, and the germline J gene fills in the end. V usage is TRBV20-1 and J usage is TRBJ2-3; TRBD2 matches 9 bases. J gave up 0 bases and V 6 bases, and 10 bases lay outside the gene matches. The CDR3 extends over 16 amino acids. CDR1 is DFQATT and CDR2 is SNEGSKA in the germline V gene (reference sequence). CDR3 DNA, as far as it was read: TGCAGTGCAACCATTAGACTAGCGGCTAGCACAGATACG. Its translation: CSATIRLAASTDT. The full CDR3 is CSATIRLAASTDTQYF.

A few counts support this clone. Read sequence stops 3 residues before the CDR3 end, and the germline J gene provides the missing end. V is TRBV7-9 and J is TRBJ2-7; 8 nucleotides line up with TRBD1. Germline CDR1 reads SEHNR; CDR2 reads FQNEAQ (reference sequence). The CDR3 sequence is 15 residues long. V dropped 1 base and J dropped 3; count of bases not matched to a gene: 5. The CDR3 bases that were read are TGTGCCAGCAGCTTAGGAGCAGGGGGCGTCTACGAG. It encodes CASSLGAGGVYE. The whole CDR3 protein is CASSLGAGGVYEQYF. Variable domain in full (rest from reference TRBV7-9 and TRBJ2-7): DTGVSQNPRHKITKRGQNVTFRCDPISEHNRLYWYRQTLGQGPEFLTYFQNEAQLEKSRLLSDRFSAERPKGSFSTLEIQRTEQGDSAMYLCASSLGAGGVYEQYFGPGTRLTVT.

Note on this clone: The CDR3 is cut off 3 residues early in the read; its end comes from the germline J gene. V and J are TRBV7-2 and TRBJ2-2; 9 bases map to TRBD1. Germline trimming cut 5 bases from V and 4 bases from J; bases unmatched to any gene: 5. CDR1 and CDR2 (germline): SGHTA, FQGNSA. The CDR3 has 15 amino acids. The CDR3 bases that were read are TGTGCCAGCAGCCGCGGGACAGGGTCCACCGGGGAG. It yields the protein CASSRGTGSTGE. The entire CDR3 is CASSRGTGSTGELFF.

This clone is termed medium-sized. The read terminates 3 residues ahead of where the CDR3 ends, so the germline J gene completes it. The rearrangement uses TRBV5-1 and TRBJ2-7, with TRBD1 matching over 7 bases. The CDR3 is made up of 13 amino acids. CDR1 SGHRS and CDR2 YFSETQ come from the germline V gene. J lost 3 bases, V lost 4 bases, and 4 bases had no gene match. CDR3 DNA, as far as it was read: TGCGCCAGCAGCCGGGACAGAAACTACGAG. This codes for CASSRDRNYE. In full, the CDR3 reads CASSRDRNYEQYF. The full variable domain, completed using reference TRBV5-1 and TRBJ2-7, is KAGVTQTPRYLIKTRGQQVTLSCSPISGHRSVSWYQQTPGQGLQFLFEYFSETQRNKGNFPGRFSGRQFSNSRSEMNVSTLELGDSALYLCASSRDRNYEQYFGPGTRLTVT.

This clone was counted ten times or more. Coverage ceases 3 residues before the CDR3 finishes, and the germline J gene fills in the end. The chain has TRBV12-3 or TRBV12-4 and TRBJ2-1, with 8 bases identical to TRBD2. The CDR3 totals 17 residues. The ends lost 0 bases at V and 3 bases at J; junction bases unmatched: 7. The chain's CDR3 is CASSLAGRGGIYNEQFF. The sequenced CDR3 bases are TGTGCCAGCAGTTTAGCGGGACGGGGGGGCATCTACAATGAG.

This clone was counted at least ten times. The CDR3 is cut off 3 residues early in the read; its end comes from the germline J gene. This chain connects TRBV7-9 to TRBJ1-1, with a tentative D call TRBD1 (5 bases). Per germline, CDR1 SEHNR and CDR2 FQNEAQ (reference sequence). The CDR3 loop spans 12 amino acids. The CDR3 sequence: CASSLEGREAFF. CDR3 DNA, as far as it was read: TGTGCCAGCAGCTTAGAGGGCAGGGAG.

This clone was seen repeatedly, ten times or more. The CDR3 extends 3 residues past the end of the read, so its final part is completed from the germline J gene. V usage is TRBV7-3 and J usage is TRBJ2-1; unclear D gene. Germline values: CDR1 SGHTA, CDR2 FQGTGA. Trimming took 5 bases from V and 7 from J, leaving 15 bases between them. CDR3 length: 14 amino acids. CDR3 residues: CASSIQQLSNEQFF. The DNA read from the CDR3 is TGTGCCAGCAGCATCCAACAGTTATCTAATGAG.

As for this clone: The CDR3 end falls 3 residues outside the read, so it is completed with the germline J gene. The chain is built from TRBV7-8 and TRBJ2-7, with 10 bases identical to TRBD1. This CDR3 has 15 residues. Germline V gives CDR1 SGHVS, CDR2 FQNEAQ. V dropped 5 bases and J dropped 3; count of bases not matched to a gene: 7. This CDR3 is CASSRDRGPLYEQYF. CDR3 bases read: TGTGCCAGCAGCCGGGACAGGGGCCCCCTCTACGAG.

Points on this clone: Read coverage stops 3 residues before the CDR3 terminus; the germline J gene supplies the remainder. The V gene is TRBV19, the J gene TRBJ2-2; D remains ambiguous. There are 13 residues in the CDR3. Germline CDR1 is LNHDA and CDR2 is SQIVND (reference sequence). V shed 1 base and J shed 3 bases, with 3 bases lying between them. The CDR3 DNA, read in part, is TGTGCCAGTAGTATAGTCGACACCGGGGAG. As protein: CASSIVDTGE. The whole CDR3 protein is CASSIVDTGELFF.

This clone has at least ten counts. The read ends 3 residues shy of where the CDR3 ends; the end is completed using the germline J gene. V usage is TRBV6-2 or TRBV6-3 and J usage is TRBJ1-1; 7 bases map to TRBD1. Per germline, CDR1 MNHEY and CDR2 SVGEGT. V was clipped by 11 bases and J by 0 bases; unmatched bases: 6. CDR3 size: 13 residues. Incomplete CDR3 DNA: TGTGCCGCTAGAGGGGGCGTGAACACTGAA. Translation gives CAARGGVNTE. The full CDR3 is CAARGGVNTEAFF.

Only a few counts were recorded for this clone. The read gets to within 3 residues of the CDR3 end, and the germline J gene fills in the rest. The chain joins TRBV2 to TRBJ1-2, with D possibly being TRBD1 (6 bases). Trimming shortened V by 6 bases and J by 6 bases, and 14 bases separated the two germline ends. This CDR3 is built from 13 residues. Per germline, CDR1 SNHLY and CDR2 FYNNEI. Incomplete CDR3 DNA: TGTGCCAGCAGCTGGACAGTAGGAAATGGC. Its translation: CASSWTVGNG. The full CDR3 reads CASSWTVGNGYTF.

Many counts were recorded for this clone. Sequencing ends 3 residues short of the CDR3 end; the germline J gene provides the rest. The chain has TRBV5-1 and TRBJ1-6; a possible D gene is TRBD1 (6 bases). Trimming took off 2 bases at V and 9 bases at J, with 21 bases between the two ends. The CDR3 is made up of 17 amino acids. CDR1 and CDR2 from the germline V gene are SGHRS and YFSETQ. The sequenced part of the CDR3 DNA is TGCGCCAGCAGCTTAGGACAGTTACCGGTCGTTGGTTCACCC. As protein: CASSLGQLPVVGSP. The whole CDR3 sequence reads CASSLGQLPVVGSPLHF.

This clone was observed at least ten times. The sequence runs out 3 residues before the end of the CDR3; the remainder is reconstructed from the germline J gene. The chain uses TRBV19 and TRBJ2-1; D is perhaps TRBD2 (5 bases). V shed 5 bases and J shed 0 bases, with 14 bases lying between them. This CDR3 spans 16 amino acids. Germline CDR1 and CDR2: LNHDA and SQIVND (reference sequence). The chain's CDR3 is CASSPGLRSSYNEQFF. Partial CDR3 DNA: TGTGCCAGTAGTCCCGGACTCCGAAGCTCCTACAATGAG.

Notes on this clone: The CDR3 end lies 3 residues beyond the end of the read and is filled in from the germline J gene. V is TRBV20-1 and J is TRBJ2-7, with D perhaps TRBD1 (6 bases). The CDR3 is 14 amino acids. Trimming took off 3 bases at V and 5 bases at J, with 17 bases between the two ends. CDR1 DFQATT and CDR2 SNEGSKA come from the germline V gene (reference sequence). CDR3 sequence: CSARDSKGINEQYF. The part of the CDR3 DNA that was read is TGCAGTGCTAGGGACAGTAAGGGGATCAACGAG.

At least ten counts were recorded for this clone. The CDR3 extends 3 residues past the end of the read, so its final part is completed from the germline J gene. This rearrangement joins TRBV2 to TRBJ1-5; 10 positions match TRBD1. V trimming: 5 bases; J trimming: 4 bases; junction bases outside the gene matches: 5. The CDR3 loop spans 15 amino acids. Germline values: CDR1 SNHLY, CDR2 FYNNEI. CDR3 sequence reads: CASSSRDRGNQPQHF. The CDR3 bases that were read are TGTGCCAGCAGTTCCCGGGACAGGGGAAATCAGCCC.

This clone was observed a handful of times. The read terminates 3 residues before the CDR3 end, so the remaining end is supplied by the germline J gene. The V and J genes are TRBV5-1 and TRBJ2-7; 7 bases line up with TRBD1. Germline V gene lookup returns CDR1 SGHRS and CDR2 YFSETQ. Trimming at V came to 4 bases and at J to 4 bases, leaving 11 bases not matched to a gene. The CDR3 runs to 15 residues. The part of the CDR3 DNA that was read is TGCGCCAGCAGCCCATCTCCGGGACAGTCATACGAG. This gives the protein CASSPSPGQSYE. The whole CDR3 region reads CASSPSPGQSYEQYF. The entire variable domain, with the rest obtained from reference TRBV5-1 and TRBJ2-7, is as follows: KAGVTQTPRYLIKTRGQQVTLSCSPISGHRSVSWYQQTPGQGLQFLFEYFSETQRNKGNFPGRFSGRQFSNSRSEMNVSTLELGDSALYLCASSPSPGQSYEQYFGPGTRLTVT.

The table lists this clone with a few counts. The read falls 3 residues short of the CDR3 end, and the missing part is taken from the germline J gene. This chain connects TRBV5-1 to TRBJ2-7; 10 bases match TRBD2. The trim removed 4 bases at V and 5 bases at J, leaving 6 bases unmatched. Germline CDR1 and CDR2: SGHRS and YFSETQ. The CDR3 is made up of 14 amino acids. The CDR3 is CASSRGLATDEQYF. The covered CDR3 bases are TGCGCCAGCAGCCGGGGACTAGCGACGGACGAG.

This clone was observed a few times. The read gets to within 3 residues of the CDR3 end, and the germline J gene fills in the rest. This sequence joins TRBV6-2 or TRBV6-3 and TRBJ2-7, with a tentative D call TRBD2 (6 bases). The germline V gene has CDR1 MNHEY and CDR2 SVGEGT. The CDR3 runs 15 residues. V gave up 5 bases and J gave up 4 bases, with 18 bases separating them. The sequenced part of the CDR3 DNA is TGTGCCAGCAGTAGCCCAGGGACTGGGCGGTACGAG. It encodes CASSSPGTGRYE. The entire CDR3 protein is CASSSPGTGRYEQYF.

This clone turned up a few times. A read error may produce the germline difference seen at one junction end. The read ends 3 residues shy of where the CDR3 ends; the end is completed using the germline J gene. This chain uses TRBV7-9 with TRBJ1-2; tentatively, D is TRBD1 (5 bases). CDR1 and CDR2 from the germline V gene are SEHNR and FQNEAQ (reference sequence). The CDR3 is made up of 13 amino acids. CDR3 DNA, as far as it was read: TGTTCCAGCAGCTTAGCCAGGGCGGAGGGC. Its protein product is CSSSLARAEG. The CDR3 in its entirety is CSSSLARAEGYTF.

There are a few counts of this clone. The read terminates 3 residues before the CDR3 end, so the remaining end is supplied by the germline J gene. J is TRBJ2-5 and V is TRBV29-1, with 8 bases identical to TRBD2. CDR1 SQVTM and CDR2 ANQGSEA come from the germline V gene. This CDR3 region has 12 residues. The CDR3 loop is CSVRGLGTTQYF. CDR3 DNA (partial): TGCAGCGTCCGGGGACTAGGGACAACC.